This TCR beta chain was sequenced during a study of memory CD8 T cells in hepatitis C reinfection. Across the whole study: Chronic HCV followed reinfection in a couple of donors who cleared primary infection. Between 12 and 24 weeks after reinfection detection, late samples were drawn.

The table came from immunoSEQ multiplex PCR; TCRdb's copy has only in-frame clones and leaves some out. Of 46,000 or so clones in the sample, about 88% were seen once. This CDR3 is 13 amino acids long. V was trimmed by 4 bases and J by 6 bases, leaving 13 bases between them. Germline V gene data show CDR1 as SEHNR and CDR2 as FQNEAQ (reference sequence). Documented time point: late/post reinfection, 12 to 24 weeks after detection. No in vitro expansion preceded TCR sequencing of the sorted cells. The source material was naive CD8+ T cells sorted from blood. The J gene is TRBJ2-7, the V gene TRBV7-9; D is possibly TRBD1 (6 bases). The TCR sequence derives from a young man with hepatitis C virus infection. The CDR3 DNA follows: TGTGCCAGCAGCTCCACAGGGTTCCCCGAGCAGTACTTC. Protein: CASSSTGFPEQYF.